This passage covers 7 T cell receptor beta chains from one sample sequenced in a study of blood T cell repertoires in COVID-19. Using immunoSEQ multiplex PCR, the repertoire was profiled, and TCRdb retains in-frame clones only, with some absent. The sample consists of about 250,000 clones, around 90% of them appearing once. Source material: peripheral blood. Every receptor here comes from an older woman with COVID-19, enrolled during active disease.

CDR3 residues: CASSHDPDSITEAFF. The CDR3 nucleotides read TGCGCCAGCAGCCATGATCCGGACAGCATCACTGAAGCTTTCTTT. The gene calls are TRBV4-3 and TRBJ1-1; maybe TRBD1 (6 bases). The CDR3 has 15 amino acids. Germline V gene data show CDR1 as LGHNA and CDR2 as YSLEER. V was clipped by 3 bases and J by 4 bases, with 15 bases between them.

With respect to this clone: Distinct nucleotide sequences in the sample also encode this CDR3. V and J are TRBV12-3 or TRBV12-4 and TRBJ1-1; no reliable D call. Trimming left V 3 bases short and J 1 base short, with 6 bases between. The CDR3 spans 13 residues. DNA of the CDR3: TGTGCCAGCAGTTTTGCAGGGAACACTGAAGCTTTCTTT. Its protein is CASSFAGNTEAFF.

DNA of the CDR3: TGTGCCAGCAGCTTACAAGGACAGAGACAAGAGACCCAGTACTTC. As protein: CASSLQGQRQETQYF. J is TRBJ2-5 and V is TRBV13, with D maybe TRBD1 (6 bases). V lost 2 bases, J lost 2 bases, and 12 bases lay in between. This CDR3 has 15 residues. Germline CDR1 PRHDT, CDR2 FYEKMQ (reference sequence).

The chain couples TRBV6-5 to TRBJ1-6; D is ambiguous. Germline V gene data show CDR1 as MNHEY and CDR2 as SVGAGI. This CDR3 is built from 13 residues. V was cut by 6 bases and J by 7 bases, with 10 bases left in between. DNA for the CDR3: TGTGCCAGCAGGAGACAAGACAATTCACCCCTCCACTTT. This encodes CASRRQDNSPLHF.

The chain joins TRBV28 to TRBJ1-6; the D gene is possibly TRBD1 (5 bases). Trimming removed 6 bases at V and 0 bases at J, with 24 bases between. The CDR3 runs to 20 residues. Germline CDR1 MDHEN, CDR2 SYDVKM. The CDR3 protein is CASRGLNRLRRGSYNSPLHF. CDR3 bases: TGTGCCAGCAGGGGACTAAACAGACTCCGTCGTGGCTCCTATAATTCACCCCTCCACTTT.

The rearrangement joins TRBV12-3 or TRBV12-4 to TRBJ1-2, with a possible D match to TRBD1 (5 bases). The CDR3 runs 12 residues. The V gene lost 7 bases and the J gene lost 8 bases, with 14 bases spanning the gap. In nucleotides, the CDR3 is TGTGCCAGCATGCCCGCGGGGGGAGGCTACACCTTC. Its protein is CASMPAGGGYTF.

The chain recombines TRBV5-8 with TRBJ2-5; possible D gene TRBD1, 5 bases. V lost 4 bases, J lost 4 bases, and 17 bases lay in between. The CDR3 length is 15 residues. Looked up from germline, CDR1 is SGHTS and CDR2 is YDEGEE. CDR3 sequence (DNA): TGTGCCAGCAGCACCATTCAGGGTTCGGGAGAGACCCAGTACTTC. Amino acid sequence: CASSTIQGSGETQYF.